Listed below are T cell receptor beta chains from one sample, sequenced in a study of shared clonotypes between healthy human individuals. Profiling relied on immunoSEQ multiplex PCR, and the TCRdb table lists in-frame clones only, not all of them. The sample contains some 2,000,000 clones, about 95% of which appear only once. Sequences were obtained from naive CD8+ T cells sorted from blood. All receptors come from a man aged 18 to 35 in good health. Each CDR3 is given with its conserved first and last residue. The D gene is left open where the match is weak. Size values are once, few and many counts, or a class for expanded clones, and some rows have none.

v_gene	d_gene	j_gene	abundance	CDR3aa	CDR3nt
TRBV10-3	-	TRBJ1-5	-	CAISESGEGVPYQPQHF	TGTGCCATCAGTGAGTCGGGGGAGGGGGTCCCCTATCAGCCCCAGCATTTT
TRBV5-1	TRBD2	TRBJ2-7	-	CASSFSAAGGAEQYF	TGCGCCAGCAGCTTTTCCGCGGCGGGGGGGGCCGAGCAGTACTTC
TRBV9	-	TRBJ1-2	-	CASSGGMGVVSYGYTF	TGTGCCAGCAGCGGTGGGATGGGGGTGGTATCCTATGGCTACACCTTC
TRBV30	TRBD1	TRBJ1-1	few	CAWSDLQGEAFF	TGTGCCTGGAGTGATTTACAGGGGGAAGCTTTCTTT
TRBV4-1	-	TRBJ1-2	-	CASSQDQAGYYGYTF	TGCGCCAGCAGCCAAGATCAGGCAGGGTACTATGGCTACACCTTC
TRBV6-1	-	TRBJ1-1	-	CASRHSNTEAFF	TGTGCCAGCAGACATTCGAACACTGAAGCTTTCTTT
TRBV7-9	TRBD1	TRBJ1-5	-	CASSLGEGQGDQPQHF	TGTGCCAGCAGCTTAGGGGAAGGACAGGGGGATCAGCCCCAGCATTTT
TRBV7-6	-	TRBJ2-1	once	CASSLESASSYNEQFF	TGTGCCAGCAGCTTAGAGAGCGCAAGCTCCTACAATGAGCAGTTCTTC
TRBV27	TRBD1	TRBJ2-7	-	CASSTDRGYEQYF	TGTGCCAGCAGTACGGACAGGGGCTACGAGCAGTACTTC
TRBV30	-	TRBJ1-1	-	CASRRGGTEAFF	TGTGCCTCACGTCGGGGGGGGACTGAAGCTTTCTTT
TRBV6-1	-	TRBJ1-1	-	CASSELGQNTEAFF	TGTGCCAGCAGTGAATTGGGGCAGAACACTGAAGCTTTCTTT
TRBV27	TRBD2	TRBJ2-2	-	CASSPLAGGPYSGELFF	TGTGCCAGCAGTCCACTAGCGGGGGGGCCCTATAGCGGGGAGCTGTTTTTT
TRBV2	TRBD1	TRBJ1-2	-	CASISRVGQAYGYTF	TGTGCCAGCATCTCTCGGGTCGGACAGGCCTATGGCTACACCTTC
TRBV5-4	-	TRBJ2-3	-	CASSLMGDTQYF	TGTGCCAGCAGCTTGATGGGAGATACGCAGTATTTT
TRBV27	-	TRBJ2-3	-	CASSLHLSTDTQYF	TGTGCCAGCAGTTTACACCTTAGCACAGATACGCAGTATTTT
TRBV29-1	-	TRBJ2-1	-	CSVGGTLGEASYNEQFF	TGCAGCGTTGGGGGGACCTTAGGGGAGGCCAGCTACAATGAGCAGTTCTTC
TRBV27	-	TRBJ1-1	-	CASRIGGGNTEAFF	TGTGCCAGCAGGATAGGCGGCGGTAACACTGAAGCTTTCTTT
TRBV5-1	-	TRBJ1-2	-	CASSPRSTELALGGYTF	TGCGCCAGCAGCCCACGGTCGACAGAGCTCGCCCTAGGGGGCTACACCTTC
TRBV2	-	TRBJ2-5	-	CASSESGGGTQYF	TGTGCCAGCAGTGAATCAGGCGGTGGGACCCAGTACTTC
TRBV30	-	TRBJ2-3	-	CAWNRGSNTDTQYF	TGTGCCTGGAACCGGGGGAGCAACACAGATACGCAGTATTTT
TRBV5-1	-	TRBJ1-1	few	CASSLIIGQNTEAFF	TGCGCCAGCAGCTTGATAATAGGGCAGAACACTGAAGCTTTCTTT
TRBV6-5	TRBD2	TRBJ2-3	-	CASSYGAGVTDTQYF	TGTGCCAGCAGTTACGGCGCGGGAGTGACAGATACGCAGTATTTT
TRBV30	-	TRBJ2-1	-	CAWSAVWGGEQFF	TGTGCCTGGAGCGCTGTCTGGGGCGGGGAGCAGTTCTTC
TRBV11-2	TRBD2	TRBJ2-7	-	CASSLGKAGGSYEQYF	TGTGCCAGCAGCTTAGGCAAGGCGGGAGGCTCCTACGAGCAGTACTTC
TRBV27	-	TRBJ1-1	-	CASSSQGPTEAFF	TGTGCCAGCAGTTCCCAGGGGCCCACTGAAGCTTTCTTT
TRBV5-4	TRBD2	TRBJ2-7	-	CASSWGTSGVGTYEQYF	TGTGCCAGCAGCTGGGGGACTAGCGGGGTAGGGACCTACGAGCAGTACTTC
TRBV5-1	-	TRBJ1-1	-	CASSLGRETEAFF	TGCGCCAGCAGCTTGGGAAGAGAAACTGAAGCTTTCTTT
TRBV29-1	TRBD1	TRBJ1-2	-	CSVEGQGARGYTF	TGCAGCGTTGAGGGGCAGGGGGCGCGTGGCTACACCTTC
TRBV7-9	-	TRBJ1-1	-	CASSLEGEGVDTEAFF	TGTGCCAGCAGCTTAGAGGGAGAAGGGGTAGACACTGAAGCTTTCTTT
TRBV4-1	-	TRBJ2-7	-	CASSPDVSYEQYF	TGCGCCAGCAGCCCTGACGTCTCCTACGAGCAGTACTTC
TRBV13	TRBD1	TRBJ2-7	-	CASSFPQGGVYEQYF	TGTGCCAGCAGCTTTCCACAGGGGGGTGTCTACGAGCAGTACTTC
TRBV9	-	TRBJ1-1	-	CASSATGGDTEAFF	TGTGCCAGCAGCGCGACCGGCGGGGACACTGAAGCTTTCTTT
TRBV6-5	-	TRBJ2-1	-	CASSYSGSHNEQFF	TGTGCCAGCAGTTACTCAGGGTCGCACAATGAGCAGTTCTTC
TRBV10-3	TRBD1	TRBJ2-7	-	CAISDPPGQVGEQYF	TGTGCCATCAGTGACCCTCCCGGACAGGTGGGCGAGCAGTACTTC
TRBV7-2	-	TRBJ2-1	-	CASSFPDNEQFF	TGTGCCAGCAGCTTTCCCGACAATGAGCAGTTCTTC